The next 5 T cell receptor beta chains were all read from a single sample in a study of T cells in localized non-small cell lung cancer (dated by TCRdb to the early 2020s). The library was produced with the immunoSEQ multiplex PCR assay. TCRdb provides this immuneACCESS table in a form limited to in-frame rearrangements. Some clones are lacking; in checked studies, under half of them reflect an unresolved V gene, and why the rest are absent is not known. The sample table shows 70,000 to 95,000 clones, and approximately 91% are seen once. Clones ranked in the top ten supply 4.1% of the sample. Specimen: PBMCs, collected before any cancer treatment. Source of these receptors: a woman aged 40-69 years with stage II squamous cell lung carcinoma.

Here the CDR3 reads CASNPGVYGYTF. DNA for the CDR3: TGTGCCAGCAACCCAGGCGTCTATGGCTACACCTTC. The chain couples TRBV2 to TRBJ1-2; D not certain. The CDR3 sequence is 12 residues long. CDR1 and CDR2 from the germline V gene are SNHLY and FYNNEI. The V gene lost 7 bases and the J gene lost 4 bases, with 10 bases spanning the gap.

This clone was recorded a few times. V gene TRBV12-5 combines with J gene TRBJ2-3; either TRBD1 or TRBD2 may supply D (5 bases each). This CDR3 has 17 amino acids. Germline loops: CDR1 LGHNT, CDR2 FRNRAP. The V and J ends lost 5 bases and 5 bases respectively, with 23 bases between them. For the CDR3, the DNA is TGTGCTAGTGGTCCGTATCCCCCCAAGGAGAGGGGAGATACGCAGTATTTT. Residues: CASGPYPPKERGDTQYF.

J is TRBJ1-2 and V is TRBV27; no firm D call. The CDR3 has 15 residues. Trimming left V 4 bases short and J 2 bases short, with 14 bases between. Germline values: CDR1 MNHEY, CDR2 SMNVEV (reference sequence). The CDR3 spells CASSSTPKGNYGYTF. As DNA, the CDR3 is TGTGCCAGCAGTTCTACCCCCAAAGGAAACTATGGCTACACCTTC.

The genes are TRBV28 and TRBJ1-2; possible D gene TRBD1, 5 bases. The germline V and J ends were trimmed by 3 bases and 0 bases, with 14 bases remaining between them. The CDR3 is 16 amino acids. Germline V gene lookup returns CDR1 MDHEN and CDR2 SYDVKM. DNA of the CDR3: TGTGCCAGCAGTTTCCACTCCCAGGGAGCTAACTATGGCTACACCTTC. Translation: CASSFHSQGANYGYTF.

The chain combines TRBV5-1 with TRBJ2-7; D is perhaps TRBD2 (7 bases). Germline CDR1 is SGHRS and CDR2 is YFSETQ. The germline V and J ends were trimmed by 7 bases and 5 bases, with 19 bases remaining between them. This CDR3 has 14 residues. DNA for the CDR3: TGCGCCAGCGGGGTGACTAGCAAGGGGGACGAGCAGTACTTC. This gives the protein CASGVTSKGDEQYF.